The 9 T cell receptor beta chains given below trace back to one sample, sequenced in a study of cytomegalovirus exposure and HLA in healthy donors. The data were produced by immunoSEQ multiplex PCR, yet TCRdb's version contains in-frame clones alone and is incomplete. This sample carries 68,000 or so clones, around 97% of them seen once, and the ten largest clones take 2.4%. Source material: PBMCs. The receptors come from a man aged 18 to 35 in good health and CMV-seronegative.

This chain uses TRBV4-1 with TRBJ1-5; 7 positions agree with TRBD1. Germline lookup yields CDR1 MGHRA and CDR2 YSYEKL. The CDR3 length is 16 residues. Germline trimming cut 4 bases from V and 4 bases from J; bases unmatched to any gene: 10. DNA of the CDR3: TGCGCCAGCAGCCTGACAGGGCCCTTTGGTAATCAGCCCCAGCATTTT. Translation: CASSLTGPFGNQPQHF.

This rearrangement joins TRBV5-1 to TRBJ2-7; the match to TRBD2 covers 14 bases. This CDR3 is built from 16 residues. Germline V gives CDR1 SGHRS, CDR2 YFSETQ. V shed 4 bases and J 5 bases; nucleotides not matched to a gene: 8. CDR3 sequence (DNA): TGCGCCAGCAGCCCGGCTCCGGGACTAGCGGGAGACGAGCAGTACTTC. Translated: CASSPAPGLAGDEQYF.

This rearrangement joins TRBV12-5 to TRBJ1-3, with a possible D match to TRBD1 (6 bases). Deletions cut 3 bases from V and 3 bases from J, with 15 bases between. Germline V lookup: CDR1 LGHNT, CDR2 FRNRAP. CDR3 length: 16 amino acids. CDR3 DNA: TGTGCTAGTGGTTTATCATGGGGGCCTTATGGAAACACCATATATTTT. This translates into CASGLSWGPYGNTIYF.

This chain joins TRBV7-8 and TRBJ2-3; 7 nucleotides agree with TRBD2. This CDR3 spans 16 amino acids. V lost 4 bases and J lost 3; bases outside the gene matches: 10. The germline CDR1 and CDR2 sequences are SGHVS and FQNEAQ. The CDR3 bases are TGTGCCAGCAGCTCATCGGGAGGAGGACGGACAGATACGCAGTATTTT. It translates to CASSSSGGGRTDTQYF.

This chain connects TRBV27 to TRBJ1-4, with 11 bases matching TRBD1. V shed 0 bases and J 5 bases; nucleotides not matched to a gene: 11. Germline CDR1 MNHEY, CDR2 SMNVEV (reference sequence). The CDR3 runs to 19 residues. In DNA form, the CDR3 reads TGTGCCAGCAGTTTATCCGGGGACAGGGGGAATGGAGGAAATGAAAAACTGTTTTTT. This translates into CASSLSGDRGNGGNEKLFF. Using reference TRBV27 and TRBJ1-4 for the parts outside the CDR3, the full variable domain is EAQVTQNPRYLITVTGKKLTVTCSQNMNHEYMSWYRQDPGLGLRQIYYSMNVEVTDKGDVPEGYKVSRKEKRNFPLILESPSPNQTSLYFCASSLSGDRGNGGNEKLFFGSGTQLSVL.

The chain links TRBV5-1 to TRBJ2-1, with TRBD2 identical over 11 bases. The CDR3 spans 15 residues. V lost 3 bases, J lost 7 bases, and 6 bases stayed unmatched. Per the germline V gene, CDR1 is SGHRS and CDR2 is YFSETQ. The CDR3 sequence is CASSSATSGSNEQFF. The CDR3 DNA reads TGCGCCAGCAGCTCCGCCACTAGCGGGAGTAATGAGCAGTTCTTC.

This chain links TRBV5-6 with TRBJ1-5; 7 nucleotides agree with TRBD1. Germline trimming cut 1 base from V and 5 bases from J; bases unmatched to any gene: 3. Germline lookup yields CDR1 SGHDT and CDR2 YYEEEE. The CDR3 covers 14 residues. The CDR3 DNA follows: TGTGCCAGCAGCTTGAACAGGGGATATCAGCCCCAGCATTTT. It yields the protein CASSLNRGYQPQHF.

The chain uses TRBV28 and TRBJ2-7; D possibly corresponds to TRBD2 (7 bases). CDR3 length: 14 residues. The germline gives CDR1 MDHEN, CDR2 SYDVKM. V lost 5 bases and J 2 bases, leaving 13 bases between the germline ends. The CDR3 region is CASSASGGTYEQYF. The CDR3 DNA reads as TGTGCCAGCAGTGCTTCGGGGGGCACCTACGAGCAGTACTTC.

The chain employs TRBV29-1 and TRBJ2-3; D is perhaps TRBD2 (6 bases). The V gene's germline CDR1 is SQVTM and CDR2 ANQGSEA. V lost 3 bases to trimming and J lost 6 bases, with 10 bases between them. CDR3 length equals 12 residues. The DNA of the CDR3 is TGCAGCGTTGACGGGGGTTACGATACGCAGTATTTT. Protein: CSVDGGYDTQYF.